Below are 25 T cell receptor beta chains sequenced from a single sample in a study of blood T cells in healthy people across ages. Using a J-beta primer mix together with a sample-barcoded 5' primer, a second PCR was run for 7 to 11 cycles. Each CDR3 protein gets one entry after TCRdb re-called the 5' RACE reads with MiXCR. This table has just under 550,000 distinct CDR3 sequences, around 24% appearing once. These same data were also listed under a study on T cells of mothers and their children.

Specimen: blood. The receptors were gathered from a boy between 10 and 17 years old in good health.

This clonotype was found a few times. CDR3 DNA sequence: TGCAGCGTTGATGATTGGGGGCTCGGCACTGAAGCTTTCTTT. Encoded protein: CSVDDWGLGTEAFF. This chain links TRBV29-1 with TRBJ1-1; D is possibly TRBD1 (6 bases). The V and J ends lost 3 bases and 4 bases respectively, with 15 bases between them. The CDR3 totals 14 residues. CDR1 and CDR2 from the germline V gene are SQVTM and ANQGSEA.

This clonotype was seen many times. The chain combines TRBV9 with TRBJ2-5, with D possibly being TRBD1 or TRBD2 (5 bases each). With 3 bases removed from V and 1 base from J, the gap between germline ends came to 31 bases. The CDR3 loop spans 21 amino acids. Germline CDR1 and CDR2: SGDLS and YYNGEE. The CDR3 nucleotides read TGTGCCAGCAGCGCCTCCCGGGACCGAAGGACCTTATCTCCCCTCCAAGAGACCCAGTACTTC. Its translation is CASSASRDRRTLSPLQETQYF.

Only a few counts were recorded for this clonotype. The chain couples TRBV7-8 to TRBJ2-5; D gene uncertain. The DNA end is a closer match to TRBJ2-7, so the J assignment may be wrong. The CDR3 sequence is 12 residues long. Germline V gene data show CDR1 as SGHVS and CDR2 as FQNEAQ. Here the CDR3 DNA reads TGTGCCAGCAGCCGAAGTTTATACGAGCAGTACTTC. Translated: CASSRSLYEQYF.

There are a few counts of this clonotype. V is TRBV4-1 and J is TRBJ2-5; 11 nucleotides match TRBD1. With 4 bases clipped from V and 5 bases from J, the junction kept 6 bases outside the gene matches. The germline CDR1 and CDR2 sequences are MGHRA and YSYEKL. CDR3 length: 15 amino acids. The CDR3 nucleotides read TGCGCCAGCAGCCGACAGGACAGGGGGCTGGAGACCCAGTACTTC. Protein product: CASSRQDRGLETQYF.

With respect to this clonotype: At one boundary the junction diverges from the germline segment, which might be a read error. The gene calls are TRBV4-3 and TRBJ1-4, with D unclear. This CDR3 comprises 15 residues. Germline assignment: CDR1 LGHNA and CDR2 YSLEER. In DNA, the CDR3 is TGCGCCAGCAGCCAAGGCCGTACAACTAATGGAAAACTGTTTTTT. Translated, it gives CASSQGRTTNGKLFF.

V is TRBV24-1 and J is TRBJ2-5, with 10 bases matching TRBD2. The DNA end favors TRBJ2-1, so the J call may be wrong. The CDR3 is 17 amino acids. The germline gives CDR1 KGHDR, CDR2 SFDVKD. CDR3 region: CATSDRELAGSYNEQFF. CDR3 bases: TGTGCCACCAGTGATCGGGAACTAGCGGGGAGTTACAATGAGCAGTTCTTC.

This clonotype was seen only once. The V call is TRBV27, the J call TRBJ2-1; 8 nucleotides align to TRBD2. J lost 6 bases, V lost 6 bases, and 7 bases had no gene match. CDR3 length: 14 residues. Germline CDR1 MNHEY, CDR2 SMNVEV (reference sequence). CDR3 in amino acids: CASRPGTRLNEQFF. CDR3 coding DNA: TGTGCCAGCAGACCAGGGACTAGGCTCAATGAGCAGTTCTTC.

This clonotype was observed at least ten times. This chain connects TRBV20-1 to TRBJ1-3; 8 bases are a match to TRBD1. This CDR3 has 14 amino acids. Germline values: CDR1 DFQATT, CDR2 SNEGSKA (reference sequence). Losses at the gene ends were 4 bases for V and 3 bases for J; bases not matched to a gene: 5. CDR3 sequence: CSAIDRGGGNTIYF. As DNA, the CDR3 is TGCAGTGCTATCGACAGGGGTGGTGGAAACACCATATATTTT.

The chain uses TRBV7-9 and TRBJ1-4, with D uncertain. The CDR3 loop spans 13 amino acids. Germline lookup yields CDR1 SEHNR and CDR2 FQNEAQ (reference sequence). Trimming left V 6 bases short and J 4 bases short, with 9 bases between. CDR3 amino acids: CASRTGLNEKLFF. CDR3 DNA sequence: TGTGCCAGCAGGACCGGACTTAATGAAAAACTGTTTTTT.

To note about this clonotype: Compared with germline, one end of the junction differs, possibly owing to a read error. CDR3 coding DNA: TGTGCCAACAGCCAGTACCTCGGCGAGCAGTACTTC. Translated: CANSQYLGEQYF. The V gene is TRBV7-2, the J gene TRBJ2-5, with D unresolved. The J call may be in error: the DNA end matches TRBJ2-7 better. Per germline, CDR1 SGHTA and CDR2 FQGNSA. The length of the CDR3 is 12 residues.

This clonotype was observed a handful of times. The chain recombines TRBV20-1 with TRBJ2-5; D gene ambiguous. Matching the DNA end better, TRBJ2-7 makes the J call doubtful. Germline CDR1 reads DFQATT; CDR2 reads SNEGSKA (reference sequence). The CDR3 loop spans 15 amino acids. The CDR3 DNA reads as TGCAGTGCTAGGAGGTGGGCCACCGGGTCCTACGAGCAGTACTTC. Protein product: CSARRWATGSYEQYF.

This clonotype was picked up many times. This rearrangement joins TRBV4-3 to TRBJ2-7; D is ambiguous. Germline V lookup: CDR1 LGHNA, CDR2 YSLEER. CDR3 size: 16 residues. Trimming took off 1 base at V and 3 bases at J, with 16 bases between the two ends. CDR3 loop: CASSQGFQTGVYEQYF. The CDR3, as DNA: TGCGCCAGCAGCCAAGGTTTCCAAACGGGCGTCTACGAGCAGTACTTC.

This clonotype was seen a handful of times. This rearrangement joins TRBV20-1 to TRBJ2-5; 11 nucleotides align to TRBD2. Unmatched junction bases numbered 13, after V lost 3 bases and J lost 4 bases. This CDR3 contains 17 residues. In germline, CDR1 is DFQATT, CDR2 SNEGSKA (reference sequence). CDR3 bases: TGCAGTGCTAGGTCCCCTACCTTAGCGGGGGGGCCAGAGACCCAGTACTTC. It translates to CSARSPTLAGGPETQYF.

This CDR3 reads CASSSFGSSYNEQFF. In DNA form, the CDR3 reads TGTGCCAGCAGCTCATTTGGGAGCTCCTACAATGAGCAGTTCTTC. The gene calls are TRBV7-2 and TRBJ2-1; a weak D match, TRBD2 (5 bases). Trimming shortened V by 4 bases and J by 0 bases, and 10 bases separated the two germline ends. This CDR3 spans 15 amino acids. CDR1 and CDR2 (germline): SGHTA, FQGNSA.

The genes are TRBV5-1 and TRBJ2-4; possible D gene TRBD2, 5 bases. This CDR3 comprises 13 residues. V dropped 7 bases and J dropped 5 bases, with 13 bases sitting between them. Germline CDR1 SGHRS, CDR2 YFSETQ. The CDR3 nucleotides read TGCGCCAGCGCTAGCTACGGGGAAAACATTCAGTACTTC. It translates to CASASYGENIQYF.

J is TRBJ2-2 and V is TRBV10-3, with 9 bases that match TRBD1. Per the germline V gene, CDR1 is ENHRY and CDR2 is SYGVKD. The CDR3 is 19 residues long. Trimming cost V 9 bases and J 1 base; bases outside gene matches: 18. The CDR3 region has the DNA TGTGCCATTTTTAAAGGGCCCCGGGACAGGGACGGGAACACCGGGGAGCTGTTTTTT. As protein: CAIFKGPRDRDGNTGELFF.

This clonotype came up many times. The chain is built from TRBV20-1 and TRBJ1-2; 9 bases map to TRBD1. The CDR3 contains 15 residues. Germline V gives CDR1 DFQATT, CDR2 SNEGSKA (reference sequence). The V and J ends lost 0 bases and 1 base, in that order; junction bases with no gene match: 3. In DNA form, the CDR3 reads TGCAGTGCTAGAGAGTTGACAGGGGGTAACTATGGCTACACCTTC. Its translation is CSARELTGGNYGYTF.

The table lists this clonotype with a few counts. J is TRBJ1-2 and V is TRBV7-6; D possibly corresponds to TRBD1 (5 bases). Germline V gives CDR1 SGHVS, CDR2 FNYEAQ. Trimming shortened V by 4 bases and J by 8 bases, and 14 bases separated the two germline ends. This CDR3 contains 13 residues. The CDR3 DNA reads TGTGCCAGCAGCTCATCCAGGGACCGGGGCTACACCTTC. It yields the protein CASSSSRDRGYTF.

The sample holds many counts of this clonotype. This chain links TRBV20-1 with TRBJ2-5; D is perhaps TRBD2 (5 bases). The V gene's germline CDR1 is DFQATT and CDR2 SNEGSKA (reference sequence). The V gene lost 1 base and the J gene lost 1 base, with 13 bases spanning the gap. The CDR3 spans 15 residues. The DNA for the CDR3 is TGCAGTGCTAGAGTTGAGGGAAGCGGCCAAGAGACCCAGTACTTC. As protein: CSARVEGSGQETQYF.

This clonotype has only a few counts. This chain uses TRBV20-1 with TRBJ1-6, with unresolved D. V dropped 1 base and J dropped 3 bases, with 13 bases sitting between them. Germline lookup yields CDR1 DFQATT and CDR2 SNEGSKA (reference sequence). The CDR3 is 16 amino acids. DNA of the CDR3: TGCAGTGCTAGAGCGGATACCGGGGACTATAATTCACCCCTCCACTTT. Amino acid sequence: CSARADTGDYNSPLHF.

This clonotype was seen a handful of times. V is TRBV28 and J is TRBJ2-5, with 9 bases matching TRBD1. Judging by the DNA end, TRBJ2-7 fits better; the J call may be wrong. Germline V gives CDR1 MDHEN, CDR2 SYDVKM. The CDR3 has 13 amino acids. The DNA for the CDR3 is TGTGCCAGCAGGGGGACAGGGACCTACGAGCAGTACTTC. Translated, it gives CASRGTGTYEQYF.

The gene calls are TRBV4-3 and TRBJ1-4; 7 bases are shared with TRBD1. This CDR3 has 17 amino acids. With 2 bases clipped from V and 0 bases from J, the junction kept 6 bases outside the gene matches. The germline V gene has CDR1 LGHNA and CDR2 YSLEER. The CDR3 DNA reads TGCGCCAGCAGCCAATTTACGACAGGGACAACTAATGAAAAACTGTTTTTT. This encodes CASSQFTTGTTNEKLFF.

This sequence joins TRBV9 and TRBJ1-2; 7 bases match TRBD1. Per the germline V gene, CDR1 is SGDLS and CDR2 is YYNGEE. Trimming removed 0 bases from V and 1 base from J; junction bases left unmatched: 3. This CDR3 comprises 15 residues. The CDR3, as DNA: TGTGCCAGCAGCGTAGCTGCAGGGGGTAACTATGGCTACACCTTC. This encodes CASSVAAGGNYGYTF.

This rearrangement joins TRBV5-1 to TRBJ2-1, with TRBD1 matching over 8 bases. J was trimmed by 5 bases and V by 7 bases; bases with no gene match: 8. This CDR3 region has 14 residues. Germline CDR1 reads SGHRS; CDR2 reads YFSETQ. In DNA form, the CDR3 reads TGCGCCAGCGGGCGTCAGGGGGCGGACAATGAGCAGTTCTTC. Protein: CASGRQGADNEQFF.

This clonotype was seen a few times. CDR3 protein: CASSTGDITGELFF. DNA of the CDR3: TGTGCCAGCAGTACGGGGGATATAACCGGGGAGCTGTTTTTT. The chain recombines TRBV2 with TRBJ2-2; weak D call: TRBD2 (6 bases). The CDR3 has 14 residues. CDR1 is SNHLY and CDR2 is FYNNEI in the germline V gene. V was clipped by 5 bases and J by 5 bases, with 12 bases between them.